This T cell receptor beta chain comes out of a study of early T cells in non-severe SARS-CoV-2 infection. Study at large: Sequencing of unsorted whole blood was done on bulk RNA, leaving chains unpaired.

As for this clonotype: What it binds is unknown.

The CDR3 runs to 13 residues. The germline V and J ends were trimmed by 1 base and 3 bases, with 6 bases remaining between them. In germline, CDR1 is KGHSH, CDR2 LQKENI. Findings and limits, study-wide: Clonotype matching in VDJdb favored anti-spike CD8 responses and did not capture private and CD4 specificities.

Researchers tagged individual cDNA molecules with unique molecular identifiers. TCRdb recomputed calls from the 5' RACE reads with MiXCR, one row per CDR3 protein. The data hold approximately 52,000 distinct CDR3 sequences, with roughly 8.2% observed a single time. The V gene is TRBV18, the J gene TRBJ1-1; D is undetermined. The TCR was taken from an adult who was a healthcare worker with PCR-confirmed SARS-CoV-2 infection or an uninfected control (not recorded which). The sequencing sample was made of whole blood. The CDR3 coding sequence is TGTGCCAGCTCACCACGACCCGACACTGAAGCTTTCTTT. Residues: CASSPRPDTEAFF.